These 13 T cell receptor beta chains came from one sample sequenced in a study of post-analysis software for immune sequencing data (dated by TCRdb to about 2015). Broad study findings and their caveats: Four to six TRBV segments, including TRBV5-6, TRBV5-1 and TRBV20-1, were significantly more frequent in patients than controls.

Their recognized antigens are unknown. Library construction relied on PCR. TCRdb records Illumina HiSeq 2500 as the sequencer. Unique molecular identifiers were incorporated into TCR beta cDNA libraries to reduce PCR and sequencing biases. Starting from the raw public reads, TCRdb applied fastp trimming at Q25, assembled clones with MiXCR and retained in-frame beta chains. When rows share a CDR3 protein, they turn into one entry using the most common DNA and genes. The sample table shows under 650,000 distinct CDR3 sequences, and 44% are seen once. Clones ranked in the top ten supply around 1.7% of the sample. Sequencing was carried out using blood. These TCRs come from a girl aged 5-17 years with multiple sclerosis.

The chain couples TRBV12-3 or TRBV12-4 to TRBJ2-2, with TRBD2 matching 7 bases. With 5 bases clipped from V and 6 bases from J, the junction kept 9 bases outside the gene matches. The CDR3 length is 15 residues. As DNA, the CDR3 is TGTGCCAGCAGTCAGACCCGTGGGGGGGCCGGGGAGCTGTTTTTT. Encoded protein: CASSQTRGGAGELFF.

The chain joins TRBV12-3 or TRBV12-4 to TRBJ2-7; TRBD1 might be the D (6 bases). Deletions cut 4 bases from V and 2 bases from J, with 12 bases between. CDR3 length equals 14 residues. CDR3 coding DNA: TGTGCCAGCAGTTCGACAGGCAGACCCTACGAGCAGTACTTC. Translating gives CASSSTGRPYEQYF.

In the case of this clonotype: A single base separates this from a much larger clone, so it may be a read error. The chain carries TRBV5-1 and TRBJ2-7; D is unclear. V lost 1 base, J lost 0 bases, and 8 bases lay in between. This CDR3 region has 14 residues. CDR1 SGHRS and CDR2 YFSETQ come from the germline V gene. In nucleotides, the CDR3 is TGCGCCAGCAGCTTGCTGGAGAGCTCCTACGAGCAGTACTTC. Amino acid sequence: CASSLLESSYEQYF.

This chain connects TRBV5-1 to TRBJ2-1, with 13 positions matching TRBD2. The V segment lost 1 base and the J segment 7 bases; nucleotides outside the gene matches: 5. This CDR3 has 16 residues. Germline assignment: CDR1 SGHRS and CDR2 YFSETQ. CDR3 in DNA: TGCGCCAGCAGCTTGTATGGACTAGCGGGAGCAAATGAGCAGTTCTTC. Its protein product is CASSLYGLAGANEQFF. Drawing the rest from reference TRBV5-1 and TRBJ2-1, the complete variable domain is KAGVTQTPRYLIKTRGQQVTLSCSPISGHRSVSWYQQTPGQGLQFLFEYFSETQRNKGNFPGRFSGRQFSNSRSEMNVSTLELGDSALYLCASSLYGLAGANEQFFGPGTRLTVL.

The V gene is TRBV12-3 or TRBV12-4, the J gene TRBJ2-7; D unclear. This CDR3 has 13 residues. The V and J ends lost 4 bases and 3 bases respectively, with 10 bases between them. In nucleotides, the CDR3 is TGTGCCAGCAGTTCCGCCCCTCGCTACGAGCAGTACTTC. Its protein is CASSSAPRYEQYF.

This clonotype has a count of ten or more. CDR3 residues: CASSPGGGYGYTF. For the CDR3, the DNA is TGTGCCAGCAGTCCCGGCGGGGGCTATGGCTACACCTTC. This chain joins TRBV12-3 or TRBV12-4 and TRBJ1-2; the D gene is possibly TRBD1 (5 bases). The ends were cut back, 5 bases at V and 4 bases at J, with 11 bases in the middle. The CDR3 sequence is 13 residues long.

The CDR3 is CASSPFQSRVNEQFF. Written as DNA, the CDR3 is TGTGCCAGCAGCCCCTTTCAGAGCAGGGTCAATGAGCAGTTCTTC. This rearrangement joins TRBV3-1 to TRBJ2-1; a possible D gene is TRBD1 (5 bases). The CDR3 totals 15 residues. Germline V gene sequence: CDR1 LGHDT, CDR2 YNNKEL (reference sequence). Trimming took off 4 bases at V and 6 bases at J, with 16 bases between the two ends.

This clonotype occurred a few times. This sequence joins TRBV7-8 and TRBJ2-4; TRBD1 is a possible D gene (6 bases). Trimming left V 4 bases short and J 6 bases short, with 13 bases between. The CDR3 contains 14 residues. The germline V gene encodes CDR1 SGHVS and CDR2 FQNEAQ. Here the CDR3 reads CASSSTGRGNIQYF. In DNA form, the CDR3 reads TGTGCCAGCAGCTCCACAGGGAGAGGAAACATTCAGTACTTC.

This clonotype was observed a handful of times. The chain combines TRBV6-1 with TRBJ1-1; TRBD1 matches at 7 bases. The CDR3 totals 17 residues. Looked up from germline, CDR1 is MNHNS and CDR2 is SASEGT. V lost 6 bases, J lost 1 base, and 14 bases stayed unmatched. CDR3 DNA sequence: TGTGCCAGCAGACTACGAACGGGACAGTTAGGGAACACTGAAGCTTTCTTT. Protein: CASRLRTGQLGNTEAFF.

The V and J genes are TRBV9 and TRBJ2-3; D perhaps matches TRBD2 (5 bases). With 3 bases removed from V and 2 bases from J, the gap between germline ends came to 10 bases. The germline V gene encodes CDR1 SGDLS and CDR2 YYNGEE. The CDR3 length is 14 residues. DNA for the CDR3: TGTGCCAGCAGCGAAGCGGACCTCACAGATACGCAGTATTTT. This encodes CASSEADLTDTQYF.

The chain links TRBV5-1 to TRBJ1-2, with 7 bases fitting TRBD1. The CDR3 has 15 residues. Germline CDR1 reads SGHRS; CDR2 reads YFSETQ. Trimming took 4 bases from V and 4 from J; bases not matched to a gene: 10. The CDR3 coding sequence is TGCGCCAGCAGCCTCTATCGACAGGGTCCCTATGGCTACACCTTC. This encodes CASSLYRQGPYGYTF.

This clonotype was seen a few times. J is TRBJ2-7 and V is TRBV25-1; D is uncertain. The CDR3 length is 13 residues. V gave up 3 bases and J gave up 3 bases, with 9 bases separating them. The germline gives CDR1 MGHDK, CDR2 SYGVNS. The CDR3 is CASSDVSHYEQYF. CDR3 DNA sequence: TGTGCCAGCAGTGACGTGAGCCACTACGAGCAGTACTTC.

The table lists this clonotype with a few counts. This sequence joins TRBV7-9 and TRBJ2-1; 7 positions agree with TRBD1. Per germline, CDR1 SEHNR and CDR2 FQNEAQ (reference sequence). V gave up 3 bases and J gave up 4 bases; unmatched junction bases: 12. The CDR3 length is 17 residues. The CDR3 nucleotides are TGTGCCAGCAGCTTTCCGAGAAGAGGGGGCGCGTACAATGAGCAGTTCTTC. Residues: CASSFPRRGGAYNEQFF.